What follows is one T cell receptor (beta chain) and its context. This record belongs to a study of response to subunit inactivated influenza vaccine. TCRdb used MiXCR to reprocess the RT-PCR reads, holding one entry per CDR3 protein. Here the sample spans about 310,000 distinct CDR3 sequences, 22% being singletons. V was shortened by 7 bases and J by 2 bases, with 19 bases between the two germline ends. Germline V CDR1 and CDR2: SNHLY, FYNNEI. There are 16 residues in the CDR3. The clonotype originates from a man between 50 and 75 years old who received an inactivated influenza vaccine. The sample in question was PBMCs from blood, obtained approximately 20 months after vaccination. This rearrangement joins TRBV2 to TRBJ2-3; a weak D match, TRBD2 (6 bases). The CDR3 bases are TGTGCCAGCACTAACAGCGTTAGCGGAGTCACAGATACGCAGTATTTT. This codes for CASTNSVSGVTDTQYF.